What follows are 22 T cell receptor beta chains derived from one specimen sequenced in a study of human T cells and chemical hapten exposure (dated by TCRdb to about 2021). The intended sense of this specimen's time point label: pre-sensitization, week 0. What the treatment or condition label conveys for this sample: therapeutic diphenylcyclopropenone sensitization with weekly scalp DPC. The receptor library was made with RACE. Sequenced on a NextSeq 500. Starting from the raw public reads, TCRdb applied fastp trimming at Q25, assembled clones with MiXCR and retained in-frame beta chains. Merged by CDR3 protein, the rows form single entries marked with the most common genes and DNA. This sample lists roughly 38,000 distinct CDR3 sequences; approximately 7.6% were detected once. The biggest ten clones account for about 1.2% of the sample. The material sequenced was whole blood, taken in connection with sensitization to the hapten diphenylcyclopropenone (DPC). The origin of the receptors is a woman aged 45-65 years with alopecia areata. Some clones in this sample may be carry-over from other donors' samples.

This clonotype was seen only a few times. The CDR3 DNA reads TGTGCCAGCAGCACAAGGGCCACAACTAATGAAAAACTGTTTTTT. Amino acids: CASSTRATTNEKLFF. The chain employs TRBV13 and TRBJ1-4; D unclear. Germline lookup yields CDR1 PRHDT and CDR2 FYEKMQ (reference sequence). This CDR3 spans 15 amino acids. Trimming took off 5 bases at V and 0 bases at J, with 10 bases between the two ends.

This clonotype has just a few counts. The chain is built from TRBV12-3 or TRBV12-4 and TRBJ1-1; D is uncertain. The CDR3 spans 14 residues. V was shortened by 0 bases and J by 6 bases, with 11 bases between the two germline ends. CDR3 nucleotides: TGTGCCAGCAGTTTAGCGGCAGGCCACGCTGAAGCTTTCTTT. This gives the protein CASSLAAGHAEAFF.

This clonotype was counted many times. The chain uses TRBV5-1 and TRBJ2-4; D unclear. CDR1 is SGHRS, CDR2 YFSETQ, per germline. This CDR3 comprises 13 residues. V was pared by 5 bases and J by 1 base, with 7 bases between. Written as DNA, the CDR3 is TGCGCCAGCAGGTCCGATGCCAAAAACATTCAGTACTTC. This gives the protein CASRSDAKNIQYF.

This clonotype has ten or more counts. V usage is TRBV7-2 and J usage is TRBJ2-1, with D possibly being TRBD2 (5 bases). The CDR3 has 13 amino acids. Trimming shortened V by 4 bases and J by 7 bases, and 11 bases separated the two germline ends. CDR1 is SGHTA and CDR2 is FQGNSA in the germline V gene. This chain's CDR3 is CASSSQRGNEQFF. The CDR3 nucleotides read TGTGCCAGCAGCTCCCAGCGAGGGAATGAGCAGTTCTTC.

This clonotype came up many times. The V and J genes are TRBV27 and TRBJ2-2; unclear D gene. V lost 1 base, J lost 2 bases, and 5 bases lay in between. The V gene's germline CDR1 is MNHEY and CDR2 SMNVEV (reference sequence). The CDR3 length is 14 residues. The CDR3 spells CASSLYFNTGELFF. The DNA of the CDR3 is TGTGCCAGCAGTTTATACTTTAACACCGGGGAGCTGTTTTTT.

The sample holds a few counts of this clonotype. V is TRBV30 and J is TRBJ2-2; 8 positions match TRBD1. The ends lost 5 bases at V and 0 bases at J; junction bases unmatched: 5. Germline V CDR1 and CDR2: GTSNPN, SVGIG (reference sequence). CDR3 length: 15 amino acids. In nucleotides, the CDR3 is TGTGCCTGGGGTACAGGGGGAACGAACACCGGGGAGCTGTTTTTT. Protein sequence: CAWGTGGTNTGELFF.

At least ten counts were recorded for this clonotype. This sequence joins TRBV20-1 and TRBJ1-5, with a weak D call TRBD1 (6 bases). Germline CDR1 DFQATT, CDR2 SNEGSKA (reference sequence). The CDR3 covers 15 residues. Trimming pared 6 bases from V and 1 base from J, leaving 16 bases between. For the CDR3, the DNA is TGCAGTGCACCAACAGGGACCGCCAGCAATCAGCCCCAGCATTTT. This sequence encodes CSAPTGTASNQPQHF.

This clonotype appeared many times. The chain is built from TRBV20-1 and TRBJ1-3; tentative D call: TRBD1 (5 bases). The germline V gene encodes CDR1 DFQATT and CDR2 SNEGSKA (reference sequence). This CDR3 has 13 residues. V lost 5 bases and J 3 bases, leaving 11 bases between the germline ends. Here the CDR3 DNA reads TGCAGTGCTGGAGGGGAATTTGGAAACACCATATATTTT. It specifies CSAGGEFGNTIYF.

In this sample, this clonotype turned up a few times. This sequence joins TRBV21-1 and TRBJ2-7; the table names TRBD2, a call not compared with the DNA. TRBV21-1 is reported as a pseudogene. This CDR3 comprises 10 residues. For the CDR3, the DNA is TGTGCCAGCAGCAAAGATTGGTGGGAGTTC. This codes for CASSKDWWEF.

Only a few counts were recorded for this clonotype. The chain uses TRBV4-2 and TRBJ2-5; tentatively, D is TRBD2 (6 bases). The CDR3 runs 17 residues. Germline assignment: CDR1 LGHNA and CDR2 YNFKEQ. V lost 4 bases and J 5 bases, leaving 23 bases between the germline ends. CDR3 in DNA: TGTGCCAGCAGCCCGGGGGACCGGGACCCCGGCTCGGAGACCCAGTACTTC. Translation gives CASSPGDRDPGSETQYF.

This clonotype was seen repeatedly, ten times or more. The chain uses TRBV6-5 and TRBJ2-7; TRBD2 agrees at 9 bases. Germline V gene sequence: CDR1 MNHEY, CDR2 SVGAGI. The CDR3 length is 16 residues. V lost 0 bases to trimming and J lost 6 bases; unmatched junction nucleotides: 9. The CDR3 protein is CASSYSKASGIREQYF. DNA for the CDR3: TGTGCCAGCAGTTACTCGAAGGCTAGCGGGATCCGCGAGCAGTACTTC.

The genes are TRBV5-1 and TRBJ2-7; tentative D call: TRBD1 (5 bases). Trimming left V 4 bases short and J 7 bases short, with 15 bases between. The CDR3 extends over 13 amino acids. Germline V lookup: CDR1 SGHRS, CDR2 YFSETQ. The CDR3 is CASSRDRNWEQYF. CDR3 coding DNA: TGCGCCAGCAGCCGCGACAGAAATTGGGAGCAGTACTTC.

This clonotype has a count of ten or more. The chain recombines TRBV29-1 with TRBJ2-2, with D maybe TRBD2 (6 bases). V was pared by 6 bases and J by 6 bases, with 20 bases between. CDR1 is SQVTM, CDR2 ANQGSEA, per germline. The CDR3 totals 15 residues. Here the CDR3 DNA reads TGCAGCGTCCCCGGGGTAGCGGACGCCCCCGGGGAGCTGTTTTTT. It specifies CSVPGVADAPGELFF.

This chain uses TRBV28 with TRBJ2-5, with D tentatively TRBD2 (6 bases). The CDR3 is made up of 16 amino acids. V was shortened by 3 bases and J by 7 bases, with 21 bases between the two germline ends. In germline, CDR1 is MDHEN, CDR2 SYDVKM. The CDR3 here is CASSFAEGGPYGTQYF. The CDR3 DNA sequence: TGTGCCAGCAGTTTCGCAGAGGGAGGACCCTACGGGACCCAGTACTTC. Looking up the rest from reference TRBV28 and TRBJ2-5 gives the full variable domain: DVKVTQSSRYLVKRTGEKVFLECVQDMDHENMFWYRQDPGLGLRLIYFSYDVKMKEKGDIPEGYSVSREKKERFSLILESASTNQTSMYLCASSFAEGGPYGTQYFGPGTRLLVL.

This clonotype has at least ten counts. V is TRBV28 and J is TRBJ2-7; D unresolved. This CDR3 spans 11 amino acids. CDR1 MDHEN and CDR2 SYDVKM come from the germline V gene. V was clipped by 7 bases and J by 4 bases, with 8 bases between them. The CDR3 DNA is TGTGCCAGCACTTCCCTATACGAGCAGTACTTC. This gives the protein CASTSLYEQYF.

The sample holds a few counts of this clonotype. The gene calls are TRBV20-1 and TRBJ2-7; TRBD1 is a possible D gene (6 bases). CDR1 is DFQATT and CDR2 is SNEGSKA in the germline V gene (reference sequence). The V end lost 6 bases, the J end lost 6 bases, and 18 bases lay between the germline ends. This CDR3 comprises 13 residues. The CDR3 DNA is TGCAGTGCCAGGGGCGTAGCAGGTCTCGAGCAGTACTTC. Translated: CSARGVAGLEQYF.

This clonotype has ten or more counts. The chain employs TRBV7-9 and TRBJ1-5, with 9 bases lining up with TRBD1. CDR1 is SEHNR, CDR2 FQNEAQ, per germline (reference sequence). J lost 3 bases, V lost 4 bases, and 7 bases had no gene match. The CDR3 totals 16 residues. The CDR3 bases are TGTGCCAGCAGCTACCGGGACAGGGTGTTCAATCAGCCCCAGCATTTT. Its protein is CASSYRDRVFNQPQHF.

This clonotype was counted a few times. The chain combines TRBV7-8 with TRBJ2-7; D is undetermined. Germline-derived CDR1 and CDR2 are SGHVS and FQNEAQ. V dropped 1 base and J dropped 3 bases, with 13 bases sitting between them. CDR3 length: 15 amino acids. The CDR3 bases are TGTGCCAGCAGCTTAGTGCCCGACTCGCGCTACGAGCAGTACTTC. Amino acids: CASSLVPDSRYEQYF.

Only a few counts were recorded for this clonotype. The rearrangement links TRBV7-3 to TRBJ2-1; either TRBD1 or TRBD2 may supply D (5 bases each). The ends were cut back, 2 bases at V and 5 bases at J, with 13 bases in the middle. CDR1 and CDR2 (germline): SGHTA, FQGTGA. The CDR3 loop spans 15 amino acids. The CDR3 DNA sequence: TGTGCCAGCAGCTTACCGGGACCCCGTGACAATGAGCAGTTCTTC. It specifies CASSLPGPRDNEQFF.

Many counts were recorded for this clonotype. The chain employs TRBV20-1 and TRBJ2-3; D perhaps matches TRBD1 (5 bases). V dropped 3 bases and J dropped 4 bases, with 8 bases sitting between them. There are 12 residues in the CDR3. Germline CDR1 and CDR2: DFQATT and SNEGSKA (reference sequence). The CDR3 sequence is CSASQGPDTQYF. DNA for the CDR3: TGCAGTGCTAGTCAGGGTCCAGATACGCAGTATTTT.

This clonotype occurred many times. The chain links TRBV12-3 or TRBV12-4 to TRBJ2-7; 9 nucleotides align to TRBD1. The CDR3 is 14 amino acids. Trimming took 3 bases from V and 4 from J; bases not matched to a gene: 4. CDR3: CASSLTGGRYEQYF. The DNA of the CDR3 is TGTGCCAGCAGTTTGACAGGGGGAAGGTACGAGCAGTACTTC.

This clonotype was seen more than once but under ten times. The CDR3, as DNA: TGTGCCAGCTCACCAGCCTCAGATACGCAGTATTTT. Its translation: CASSPASDTQYF. V and J are TRBV18 and TRBJ2-3; no clear D. V dropped 2 bases and J dropped 4 bases, with 4 bases sitting between them. Germline V gene sequence: CDR1 KGHSH, CDR2 LQKENI. The CDR3 sequence is 12 residues long.